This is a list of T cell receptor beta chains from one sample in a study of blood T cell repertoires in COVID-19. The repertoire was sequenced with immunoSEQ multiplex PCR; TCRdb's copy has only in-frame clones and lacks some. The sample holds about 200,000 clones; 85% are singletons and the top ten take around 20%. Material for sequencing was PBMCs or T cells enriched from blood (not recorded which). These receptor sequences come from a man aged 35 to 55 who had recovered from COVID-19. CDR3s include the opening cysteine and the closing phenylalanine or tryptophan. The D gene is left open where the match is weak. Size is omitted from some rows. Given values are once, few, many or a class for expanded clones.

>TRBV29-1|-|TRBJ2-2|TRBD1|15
CSVELFGTVDGELFF
TGCAGCGTTGAACTTTTCGGGACAGTCGACGGGGAGCTGTTTTTT
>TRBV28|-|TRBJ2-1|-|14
CASSLGSSYNEQFF
TGTGCCAGCAGTTTGGGCAGCTCCTACAATGAGCAGTTCTTC
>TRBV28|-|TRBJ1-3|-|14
CASSLHGAGNTIYF
TGTGCCAGCAGTTTACATGGGGCAGGAAACACCATATATTTT
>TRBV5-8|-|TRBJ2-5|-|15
CASSLGQKAGETQYF
TGTGCCAGCAGCTTGGGACAGAAGGCGGGGGAGACCCAGTACTTC
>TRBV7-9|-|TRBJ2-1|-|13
CASSLVRNNEQFF
TGTGCCAGCAGCTTAGTCAGAAACAATGAGCAGTTCTTC
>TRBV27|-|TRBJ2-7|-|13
CASSLISGDEQYF
TGTGCCAGCAGTTTAATTAGCGGAGACGAGCAGTACTTC
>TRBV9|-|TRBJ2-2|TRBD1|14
CASSGGQFTGELFF
TGTGCCAGCAGCGGGGGACAGTTCACCGGGGAGCTGTTTTTT
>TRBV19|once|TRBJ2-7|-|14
CASSISAGSYEQYF
TGTGCCAGTAGTATATCGGCGGGATCCTACGAGCAGTACTTC
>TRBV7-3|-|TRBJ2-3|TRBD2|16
CASSPITSGSTDTQYF
TGTGCCAGCAGCCCGATCACTAGCGGGAGCACAGATACGCAGTATTTT
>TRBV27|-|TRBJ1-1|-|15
CASIPLTGKGTEAFF
TGTGCCAGCATCCCTCTGACAGGAAAGGGCACTGAAGCTTTCTTT
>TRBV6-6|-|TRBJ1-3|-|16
CASRSGVGGSGNTIYF
TGTGCCAGCAGAAGTGGTGTAGGGGGCTCTGGAAACACCATATATTTT
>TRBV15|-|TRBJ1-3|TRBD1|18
CATSGRMQTGVFGNTIYF
TGTGCCACCAGCGGCCGGATGCAGACAGGGGTTTTTGGAAACACCATATATTTT
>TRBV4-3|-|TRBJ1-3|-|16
CASSQNPPKSGNTIYF
TGCGCCAGCAGCCAAAACCCCCCTAAATCTGGAAACACCATATATTTT
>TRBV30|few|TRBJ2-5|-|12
CAWSGSPKTQYF
TGTGCCTGGAGCGGGAGTCCAAAGACCCAGTACTTC
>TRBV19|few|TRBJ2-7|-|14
CASSIGHRTYEQYF
TGTGCCAGTAGTATAGGTCACAGGACCTACGAGCAGTACTTC
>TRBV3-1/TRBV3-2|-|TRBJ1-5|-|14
CASSQGGGNQPQHF
TGTGCCAGCAGCCAAGGGGGGGGCAATCAGCCCCAGCATTTT
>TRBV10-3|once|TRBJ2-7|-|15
CATTPRPGLSYEQYF
TGTGCCACCACCCCCCGGCCGGGACTTTCCTACGAGCAGTACTTC